These 3 T cell receptor beta chains originate from one sample sequenced in a study of T cell repertoires in cytomegalovirus infection. Antigen specificity for these receptors is unknown. Each CDR3 protein gets one entry after TCRdb re-called the reads with MiXCR. This table holds fewer than 1,000,000 distinct CDR3 sequences, approximately 33% found once. The specimen was cultured CD8+ T cells from PBMCs, collected from culture after CMV antigen stimulation. These receptors originate from a human donor in good health (CMV status not recorded). Some clones in this sample may be carry-over from other donors' samples.

The table lists this clonotype with a count of one. This chain joins TRBV14 and TRBJ2-3; D might be TRBD2 (5 bases). CDR3 length: 16 residues. CDR1 and CDR2 from the germline V gene are SGHDN and FVKESK. The V and J ends lost 0 bases and 4 bases respectively, with 14 bases between them. In DNA, the CDR3 is TGTGCCAGCAGCCAAGATTGGGTGGCGGGCGCAGATACGCAGTATTTT. Encoded protein: CASSQDWVAGADTQYF.

This chain links TRBV27 with TRBJ1-2; D might be TRBD1 (5 bases). The CDR3 spans 15 residues. Per the germline V gene, CDR1 is MNHEY and CDR2 is SMNVEV (reference sequence). The V end lost 2 bases, the J end lost 4 bases, and 14 bases lay between the germline ends. The CDR3 loop reads CASSLDGAGSYGYTF. The DNA for the CDR3 is TGTGCCAGCAGTTTAGACGGGGCGGGGTCCTATGGCTACACCTTC.

There are a few counts of this clonotype. The chain has TRBV19 and TRBJ1-2, with D perhaps TRBD1 (5 bases). Trimming stripped 4 bases from V and 2 bases from J, with 14 bases between. Germline assignment: CDR1 LNHDA and CDR2 SQIVND (reference sequence). The CDR3 extends over 15 amino acids. In DNA, the CDR3 is TGTGCCAGTAGTACGACACTCCGGGACAACTATGGCTACACCTTC. It encodes CASSTTLRDNYGYTF.